Listed below are T cell receptor beta chains from one sample, sequenced in a study of shared clonotypes between healthy human individuals. The repertoire was sequenced with immunoSEQ multiplex PCR; TCRdb's copy has only in-frame clones and lacks some. The sample consists of more than 1 million clones, 75% to 80% of them appearing once. The sample was memory CD4+ T cells from PBMCs. The receptors come from a man aged 18 to 29 in good health. Some clones in this sample may be carry-over from other donors' samples. Both conserved end residues are part of each CDR3. D genes are given only for firm matches. The listing skips clone size in some rows; elsewhere it reads once, few, many or a size class.

CDR3nt	CDR3aa	v_gene	j_gene	abundance	d_gene	len
TGTGCCAGCAGACGGGAGACCGGGGAGCTGTTTTTT	CASRRETGELFF	TRBV2	TRBJ2-2	once	.	12
TGTGCCACGGGGTCGGGAGTCGATGAGACCCAGTACTTC	CATGSGVDETQYF	TRBV10-3	TRBJ2-5	.	.	13
TGTGCCAGCTCTTCCTTTGTATCCTACAATGAGCAGTTCTTC	CASSSFVSYNEQFF	TRBV27	TRBJ2-1	once	.	14
TGTGCCAGCAGTTCCCTCGGAGGGGCGACTAATGAAAAACTGTTTTTT	CASSSLGGATNEKLFF	TRBV27	TRBJ1-4	once	.	16
TGTGCTAGTGGTTTGTCGGCGGGAGTCGCGGAGACCCAGTACTTC	CASGLSAGVAETQYF	TRBV12-5	TRBJ2-5	.	TRBD2	15
TGTGCCAGCAGTGTGGGCAGGGGTTACAATGAGCAGTTCTTC	CASSVGRGYNEQFF	TRBV6-1	TRBJ2-1	few	.	14
TGTGCCAGCAGTCTTTCCCCGGGACTAGGGGGCACCGGGGAGCTGTTTTTT	CASSLSPGLGGTGELFF	TRBV27	TRBJ2-2	.	TRBD2	17
TGCGCCAGCAGCCAAGCGGCAAGCTCCTACGAGCAGTACTTC	CASSQAASSYEQYF	TRBV4-3	TRBJ2-7	.	.	14
TGCAGCTCGGGGGGCAGGGGAGATGGCTACACCTTC	CSSGGRGDGYTF	TRBV29-1	TRBJ1-2	.	.	12
TGTGCCAGCAGGGATCTTTACTCTGGGGCCAACGTCCTGACTTTC	CASRDLYSGANVLTF	TRBV6-5	TRBJ2-6	.	.	15
TGTGCCAGCAGCGGAATCGGGACAGGGCAAGAAAAACTGTTTTTT	CASSGIGTGQEKLFF	TRBV7-9	TRBJ1-4	few	TRBD1	15
TGTGCCATCAGGGACTCCGGGACCTACTACGAGCAGTACTTC	CAIRDSGTYYEQYF	TRBV10-3	TRBJ2-7	.	.	14
TGTGCCAGCAGCTTAGCGGCCTCCCTTTCAGATACGCAGTATTTT	CASSLAASLSDTQYF	TRBV7-9	TRBJ2-3	.	.	15
TGCGCCAGCAGATTAAATATGGATACAACCGGGGAGCTGTTTTTT	CASRLNMDTTGELFF	TRBV5-1	TRBJ2-2	.	.	15
TGTGCCAGCAGCTTGCTGAGTGGCGCAGATACGCAGTATTTT	CASSLLSGADTQYF	TRBV7-3	TRBJ2-3	.	.	14
TGTGCCAGCAGTTTATATCTGAACACCGGGGAGCTGTTTTTT	CASSLYLNTGELFF	TRBV28	TRBJ2-2	.	.	14
TGTGCCAGTAGTCGAGCTAGCGGGATCTACGAGCAGTACTTC	CASSRASGIYEQYF	TRBV19	TRBJ2-7	.	TRBD2	14
TGCGCCAGCAGGGAGGGGACCGGGGAGCTGTTTTTT	CASREGTGELFF	TRBV5-1	TRBJ2-2	.	.	12
TGTGCCTGGAGTGTACCGGGCGAGCAGTACTTC	CAWSVPGEQYF	TRBV30	TRBJ2-7	.	.	11
TGTGCCAGCAGCTCCAGACAGGGTGTGGAGACCCAGTACTTC	CASSSRQGVETQYF	TRBV7-2	TRBJ2-5	once	TRBD1	14
TGTGCCAGCAGCGCGACACAGGAAAAACTGTTTTTT	CASSATQEKLFF	TRBV7-9	TRBJ1-4	.	.	12
TGCAGCGCCTGTATTAGTGGGGGCTACGAGCAGTACTTC	CSACISGGYEQYF	TRBV29-1	TRBJ2-7	.	.	13
TGTGCCAGCAGCCTAACTAGCGCGGGCACAGATACGCAGTATTTT	CASSLTSAGTDTQYF	TRBV5-4	TRBJ2-3	.	TRBD2	15
TGTGCCAGCAGTTACTCTTCAAGGTTGGAGAGGGAAAAACTGTTTTTT	CASSYSSRLEREKLFF	TRBV6-5	TRBJ1-4	.	.	16
TGTGCCAGCAGTGAGGGCAGGGCGAATCCAGATACGCAGTATTTT	CASSEGRANPDTQYF	TRBV2	TRBJ2-3	.	.	15
TGTGCCAGCAGCCCCGACGGCAGACCCTACGAGCAGTACTTC	CASSPDGRPYEQYF	TRBV7-3	TRBJ2-7	.	.	14
TGTGCCAGCCAATTGGACAGGGTAAATGAAAAACTGTTTTTT	CASQLDRVNEKLFF	TRBV6-1	TRBJ1-4	many	TRBD1	14
TGTGCCAGCAAGATGGGGACAGACACAGATACGCAGTATTTT	CASKMGTDTDTQYF	TRBV2	TRBJ2-3	few	TRBD1	14
TGTGCCAGCACGGTCTATCCTCGGGGCACCGGGGAGCTGTTTTTT	CASTVYPRGTGELFF	TRBV2	TRBJ2-2	once	.	15